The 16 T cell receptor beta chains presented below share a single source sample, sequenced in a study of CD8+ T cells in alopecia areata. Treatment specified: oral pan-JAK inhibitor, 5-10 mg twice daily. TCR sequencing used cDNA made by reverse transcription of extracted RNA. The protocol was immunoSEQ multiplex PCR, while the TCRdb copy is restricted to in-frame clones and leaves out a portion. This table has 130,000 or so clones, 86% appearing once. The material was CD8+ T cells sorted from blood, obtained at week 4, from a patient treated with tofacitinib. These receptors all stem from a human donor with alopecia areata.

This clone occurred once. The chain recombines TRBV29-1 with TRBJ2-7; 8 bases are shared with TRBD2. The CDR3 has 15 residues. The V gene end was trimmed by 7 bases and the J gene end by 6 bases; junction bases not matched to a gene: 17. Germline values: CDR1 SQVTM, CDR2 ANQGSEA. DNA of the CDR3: TGCAGCGCCAAGAGCCCTGCGGGAGGCTCCCTCGAGCAGTACTTC. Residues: CSAKSPAGGSLEQYF.

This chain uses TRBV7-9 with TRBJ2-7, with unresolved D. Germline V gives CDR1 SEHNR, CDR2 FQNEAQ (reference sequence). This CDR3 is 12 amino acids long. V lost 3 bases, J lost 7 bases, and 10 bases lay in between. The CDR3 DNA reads TGTGCCAGCAGCTTGTCCGTTAAGGAGCAGTACTTC. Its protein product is CASSLSVKEQYF.

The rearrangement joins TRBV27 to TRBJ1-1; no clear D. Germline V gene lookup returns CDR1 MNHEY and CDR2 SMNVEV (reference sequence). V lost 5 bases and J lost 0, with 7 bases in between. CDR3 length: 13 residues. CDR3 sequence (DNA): TGTGCCAGCAGTATCTTAATGAACACTGAAGCTTTCTTT. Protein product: CASSILMNTEAFF.

The CDR3 DNA reads as TGTGCCAGCAGTGAAAAAAAGAGGGGGATTATCACTGAAGCTTTCTTT. It yields the protein CASSEKKRGIITEAFF. The V call is TRBV6-1, the J call TRBJ1-1, with D perhaps matching TRBD1 (6 bases). Trimming removed 2 bases at V and 4 bases at J, with 17 bases between. There are 16 residues in the CDR3. Germline values: CDR1 MNHNS, CDR2 SASEGT.

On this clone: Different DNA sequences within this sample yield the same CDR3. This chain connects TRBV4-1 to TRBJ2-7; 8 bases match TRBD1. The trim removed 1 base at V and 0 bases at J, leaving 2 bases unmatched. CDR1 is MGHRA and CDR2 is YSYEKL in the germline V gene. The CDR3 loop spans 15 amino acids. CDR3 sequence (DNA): TGCGCCAGCAGCCAAGGAGACAGGGGCTCCTACGAGCAGTACTTC. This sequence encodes CASSQGDRGSYEQYF.

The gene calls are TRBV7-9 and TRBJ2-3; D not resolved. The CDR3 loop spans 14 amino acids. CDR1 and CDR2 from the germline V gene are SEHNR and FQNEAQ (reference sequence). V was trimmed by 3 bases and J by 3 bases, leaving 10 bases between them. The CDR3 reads CASSLLGETDTQYF. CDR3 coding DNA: TGTGCCAGCAGCTTGCTAGGCGAAACAGATACGCAGTATTTT.

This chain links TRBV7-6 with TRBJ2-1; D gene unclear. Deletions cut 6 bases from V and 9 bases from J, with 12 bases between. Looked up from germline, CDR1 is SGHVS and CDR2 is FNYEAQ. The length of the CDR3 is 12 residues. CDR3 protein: CASRHGGSEQFF. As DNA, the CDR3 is TGTGCCAGCAGACATGGCGGTAGTGAGCAGTTCTTC.

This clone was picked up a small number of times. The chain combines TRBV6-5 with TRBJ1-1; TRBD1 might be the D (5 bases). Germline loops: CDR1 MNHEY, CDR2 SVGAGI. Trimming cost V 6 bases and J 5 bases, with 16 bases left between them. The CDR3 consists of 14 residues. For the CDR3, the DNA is TGTGCCAGCAGCCAAACGGGGGTACGGACTGAAGCTTTCTTT. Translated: CASSQTGVRTEAFF.

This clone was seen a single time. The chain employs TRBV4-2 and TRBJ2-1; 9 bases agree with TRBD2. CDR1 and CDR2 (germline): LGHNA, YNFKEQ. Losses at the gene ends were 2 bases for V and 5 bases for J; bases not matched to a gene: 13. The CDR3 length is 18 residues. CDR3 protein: CASSQPTLTSGKHNEQFF. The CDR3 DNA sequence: TGTGCCAGCAGCCAACCGACGCTGACTAGCGGAAAACACAATGAGCAGTTCTTC.

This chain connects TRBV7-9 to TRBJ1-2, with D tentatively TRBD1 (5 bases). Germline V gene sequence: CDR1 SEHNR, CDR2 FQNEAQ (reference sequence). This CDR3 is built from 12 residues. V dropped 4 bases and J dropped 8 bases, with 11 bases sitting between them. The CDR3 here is CASSSGLEGYTF. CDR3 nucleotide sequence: TGTGCCAGCAGCTCAGGGTTAGAAGGCTACACCTTC. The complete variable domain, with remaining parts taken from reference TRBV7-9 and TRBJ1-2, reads DTGVSQNPRHKITKRGQNVTFRCDPISEHNRLYWYRQTLGQGPEFLTYFQNEAQLEKSRLLSDRFSAERPKGSFSTLEIQRTEQGDSAMYLCASSSGLEGYTFGSGTRLTVV.

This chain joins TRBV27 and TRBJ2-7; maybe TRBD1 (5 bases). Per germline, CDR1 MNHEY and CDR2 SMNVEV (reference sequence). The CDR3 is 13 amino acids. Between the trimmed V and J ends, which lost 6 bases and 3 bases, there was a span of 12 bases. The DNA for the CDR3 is TGTGCCAGCAGCCCATTTCAGGGCTACGAGCAGTACTTC. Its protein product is CASSPFQGYEQYF.

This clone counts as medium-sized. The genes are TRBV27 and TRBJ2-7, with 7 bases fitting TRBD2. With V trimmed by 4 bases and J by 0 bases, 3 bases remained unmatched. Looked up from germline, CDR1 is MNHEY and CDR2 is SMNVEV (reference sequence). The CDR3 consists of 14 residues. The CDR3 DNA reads TGTGCCAGCAGTTGGGGGGGGAACTCCTACGAGCAGTACTTC. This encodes CASSWGGNSYEQYF.

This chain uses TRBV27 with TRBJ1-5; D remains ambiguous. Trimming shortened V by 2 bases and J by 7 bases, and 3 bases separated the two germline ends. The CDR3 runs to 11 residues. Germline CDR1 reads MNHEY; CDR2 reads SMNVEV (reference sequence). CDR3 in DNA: TGTGCCAGCAGTTTAGGGCAGCCCCAGCATTTT. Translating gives CASSLGQPQHF.

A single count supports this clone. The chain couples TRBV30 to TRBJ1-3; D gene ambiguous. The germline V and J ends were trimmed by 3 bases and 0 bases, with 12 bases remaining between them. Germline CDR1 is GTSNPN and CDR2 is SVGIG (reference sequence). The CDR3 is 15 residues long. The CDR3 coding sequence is TGTGCCTGGAGCCCCAAGACAAGCTCTGGAAACACCATATATTTT. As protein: CAWSPKTSSGNTIYF.

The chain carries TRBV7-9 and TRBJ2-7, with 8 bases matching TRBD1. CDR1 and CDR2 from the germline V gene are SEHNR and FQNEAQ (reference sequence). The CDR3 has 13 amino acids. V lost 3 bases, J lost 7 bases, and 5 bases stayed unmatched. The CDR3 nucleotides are TGTGCCAGCAGCTTGCAGGGGGCGCGGGAGCAGTACTTC. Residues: CASSLQGAREQYF.

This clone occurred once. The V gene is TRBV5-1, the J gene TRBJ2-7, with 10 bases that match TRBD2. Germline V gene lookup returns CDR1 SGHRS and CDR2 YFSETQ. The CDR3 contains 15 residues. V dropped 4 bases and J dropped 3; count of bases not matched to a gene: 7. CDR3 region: CASSPTGTSVYEQYF. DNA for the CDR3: TGCGCCAGCAGCCCTACCGGGACTAGCGTCTACGAGCAGTACTTC. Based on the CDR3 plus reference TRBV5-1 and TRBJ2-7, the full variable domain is KAGVTQTPRYLIKTRGQQVTLSCSPISGHRSVSWYQQTPGQGLQFLFEYFSETQRNKGNFPGRFSGRQFSNSRSEMNVSTLELGDSALYLCASSPTGTSVYEQYFGPGTRLTVT.